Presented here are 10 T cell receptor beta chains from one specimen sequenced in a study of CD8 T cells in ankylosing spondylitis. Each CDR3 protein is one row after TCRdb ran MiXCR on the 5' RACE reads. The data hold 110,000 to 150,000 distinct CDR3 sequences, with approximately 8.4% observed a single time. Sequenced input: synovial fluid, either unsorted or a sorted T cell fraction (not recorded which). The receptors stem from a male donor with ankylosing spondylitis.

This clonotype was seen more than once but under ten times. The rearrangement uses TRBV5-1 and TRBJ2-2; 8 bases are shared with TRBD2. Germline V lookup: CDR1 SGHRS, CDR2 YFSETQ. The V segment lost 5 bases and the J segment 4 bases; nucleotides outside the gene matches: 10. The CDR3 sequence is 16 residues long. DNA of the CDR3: TGCGCCAGCAGAGACAGCTCGGGGGGGAGCACCGGGGAGCTGTTTTTT. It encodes CASRDSSGGSTGELFF.

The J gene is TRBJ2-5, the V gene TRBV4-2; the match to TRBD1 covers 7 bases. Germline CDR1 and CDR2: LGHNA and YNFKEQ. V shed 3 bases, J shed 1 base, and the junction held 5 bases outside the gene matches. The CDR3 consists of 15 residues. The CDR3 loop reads CASSQGDSVQETQYF. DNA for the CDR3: TGTGCCAGCAGCCAGGGGGACAGCGTCCAAGAGACCCAGTACTTC.

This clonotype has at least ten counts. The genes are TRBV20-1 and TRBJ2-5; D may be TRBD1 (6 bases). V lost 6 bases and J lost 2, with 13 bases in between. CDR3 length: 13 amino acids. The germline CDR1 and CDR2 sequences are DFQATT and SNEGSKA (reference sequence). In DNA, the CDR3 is TGCAGTGCGATTGGACAGCTGCAAGAGACCCAGTACTTC. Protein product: CSAIGQLQETQYF.

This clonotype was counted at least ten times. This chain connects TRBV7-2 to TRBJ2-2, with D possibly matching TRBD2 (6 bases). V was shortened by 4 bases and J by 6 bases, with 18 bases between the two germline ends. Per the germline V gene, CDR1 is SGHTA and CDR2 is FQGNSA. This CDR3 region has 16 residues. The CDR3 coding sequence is TGTGCCAGCAGCTCCAGACGGGGGTTAACGGCCGGGGAGCTGTTTTTT. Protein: CASSSRRGLTAGELFF.

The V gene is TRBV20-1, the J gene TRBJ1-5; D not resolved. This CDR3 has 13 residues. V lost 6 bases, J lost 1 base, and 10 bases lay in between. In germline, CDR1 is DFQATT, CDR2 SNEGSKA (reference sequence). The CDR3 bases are TGCAGTGCCAACCCTGAAAGCAATCAGCCCCAGCATTTT. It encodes CSANPESNQPQHF.

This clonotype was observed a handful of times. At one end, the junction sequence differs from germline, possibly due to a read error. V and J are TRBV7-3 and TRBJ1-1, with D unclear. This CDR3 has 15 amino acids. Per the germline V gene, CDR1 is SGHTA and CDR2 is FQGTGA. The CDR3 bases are TGTGCCAGCAGCTTAACCCCCGGGCCGAACACTGAAGCTCTCTTT. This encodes CASSLTPGPNTEALF.

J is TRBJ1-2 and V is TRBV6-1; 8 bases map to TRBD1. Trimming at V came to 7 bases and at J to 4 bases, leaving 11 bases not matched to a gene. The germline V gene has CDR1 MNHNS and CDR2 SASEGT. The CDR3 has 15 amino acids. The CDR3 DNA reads TGTGCCAGCACAGGACAGGGTGGTATTGGCTATGGCTACACCTTC. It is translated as CASTGQGGIGYGYTF.

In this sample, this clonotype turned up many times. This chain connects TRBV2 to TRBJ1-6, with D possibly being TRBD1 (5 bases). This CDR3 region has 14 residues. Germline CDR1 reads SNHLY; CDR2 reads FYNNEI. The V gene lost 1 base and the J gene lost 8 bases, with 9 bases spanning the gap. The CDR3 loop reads CASSEGRVYSPLHF. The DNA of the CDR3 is TGTGCCAGCAGTGAAGGCAGGGTGTATTCACCCCTCCACTTT.

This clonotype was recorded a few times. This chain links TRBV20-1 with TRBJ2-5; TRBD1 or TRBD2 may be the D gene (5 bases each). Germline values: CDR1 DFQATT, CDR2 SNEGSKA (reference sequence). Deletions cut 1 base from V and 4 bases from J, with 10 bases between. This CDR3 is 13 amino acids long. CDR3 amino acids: CSARVGGAETQYF. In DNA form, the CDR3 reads TGCAGTGCTAGAGTTGGGGGAGCAGAGACCCAGTACTTC.

This CDR3 is CSASIQADTEAFF. The CDR3 coding sequence is TGCAGTGCTTCAATACAGGCGGACACTGAAGCTTTCTTT. The chain joins TRBV20-1 to TRBJ1-1; a weak D match, TRBD1 (5 bases). CDR3 length: 13 residues. The V gene lost 5 bases and the J gene lost 3 bases, with 13 bases spanning the gap. Germline V gene data show CDR1 as DFQATT and CDR2 as SNEGSKA (reference sequence).